This T cell receptor beta chain was recovered during a study of T cell responses to AZD1222 COVID-19 vaccine. Assay: immunoSEQ multiplex PCR; the TCRdb copy retains only in-frame clones and omits some. This sample yields roughly 100,000 clones, of which 82% are seen a single time; approximately 5% belongs to the top ten. With respect to this clone: Antigen unknown.

Germline trimming cut 2 bases from V and 6 bases from J; bases unmatched to any gene: 8. The germline V gene has CDR1 MNHNS and CDR2 SASEGT. CDR3 length equals 16 residues. Points from the study as a whole: Close to half of spike-specific TCRs reportedly recognize unmutated variant regions. Seropositive status at baseline applied to only a handful of AZD1222 recipients.

This TCR derives from an adult in good health. Source: peripheral blood, taken on day 0 of AZD1222 vaccination. The chain is built from TRBV6-1 and TRBJ2-1; 9 nucleotides line up with TRBD1. The CDR3 spells CASSEIFGTGFNEQFF. CDR3 sequence (DNA): TGTGCCAGCAGTGAAATTTTTGGGACAGGGTTCAATGAGCAGTTCTTC.